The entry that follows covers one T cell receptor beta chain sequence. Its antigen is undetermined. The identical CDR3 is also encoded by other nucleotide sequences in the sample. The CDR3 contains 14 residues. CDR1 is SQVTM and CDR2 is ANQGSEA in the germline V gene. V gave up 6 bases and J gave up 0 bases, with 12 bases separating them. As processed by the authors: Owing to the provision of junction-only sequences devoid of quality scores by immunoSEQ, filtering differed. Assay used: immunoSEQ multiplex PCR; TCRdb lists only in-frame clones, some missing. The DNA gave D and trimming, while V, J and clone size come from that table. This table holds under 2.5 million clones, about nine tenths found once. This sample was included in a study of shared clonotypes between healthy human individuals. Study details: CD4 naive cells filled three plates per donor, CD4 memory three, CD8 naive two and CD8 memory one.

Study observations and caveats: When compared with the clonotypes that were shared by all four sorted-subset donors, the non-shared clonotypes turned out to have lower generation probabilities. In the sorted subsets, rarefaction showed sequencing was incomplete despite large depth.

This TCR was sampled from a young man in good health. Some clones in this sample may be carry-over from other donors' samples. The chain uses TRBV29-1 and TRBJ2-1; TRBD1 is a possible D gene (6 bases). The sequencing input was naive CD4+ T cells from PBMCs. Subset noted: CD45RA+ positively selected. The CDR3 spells CSVKGGSSYNEQFF. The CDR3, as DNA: TGCAGCGTCAAAGGGGGTAGCTCCTACAATGAGCAGTTCTTC.